This T cell receptor (beta chain) was sequenced during a study of human T cells and chemical hapten exposure. Specified time point: pre-sensitization, week 0. The treatment here: therapeutic diphenylcyclopropenone sensitization with weekly scalp DPC. TCRdb reanalysed the RACE reads using MiXCR and keeps one entry per CDR3 protein. In the table there are roughly 380,000 distinct CDR3 sequences, more than 4.5% of which are singletons. The CDR3 runs to 17 residues. V was shortened by 5 bases and J by 0 bases, with 14 bases between the two germline ends. CDR1 and CDR2 from the germline V gene are SGHTA and FQGTGA. This clonotype was seen ten or more times.

Specimen: whole blood, collected in connection with sensitization to the hapten diphenylcyclopropenone (DPC). The rearrangement uses TRBV7-3 and TRBJ2-6; TRBD1 or TRBD2 may be the D gene (5 bases each). The sequence derives from a woman in her 50s with alopecia areata. Some clones in this sample may be carry-over from other donors' samples. As DNA, the CDR3 is TGTGCCAGCAGCCTTTGGGGACCCTACTCTGGGGCCAACGTCCTGACTTTC. Translated, it gives CASSLWGPYSGANVLTF. The whole variable domain, filled in from reference TRBV7-3 and TRBJ2-6, reads GAGVSQTPSNKVTEKGKYVELRCDPISGHTALYWYRQSLGQGPEFLIYFQGTGAADDSGLPNDRFFAVRPEGSVSTLKIQRTERGDSAVYLCASSLWGPYSGANVLTFGAGSRLTVL.